One sample yielded the 2 T cell receptor beta chains listed below, sequenced in a study of T cell repertoires in cytomegalovirus infection. MiXCR was run by TCRdb on the reads, yielding one entry per CDR3 protein. The sample gives approximately 500,000 distinct CDR3 sequences, about 30% of which show up once; less than 15% is in the top ten. What was sequenced was PBMCs. These receptors originate from a human donor in good health (CMV status not recorded). Some clones in this sample may be carry-over from other donors' samples.

The rearrangement uses TRBV30 and TRBJ2-3; 11 bases match TRBD1. The germline gives CDR1 GTSNPN, CDR2 SVGIG (reference sequence). J gave up 5 bases and V 3 bases, and 10 bases lay outside the gene matches. The CDR3 runs 16 residues. CDR3 in amino acids: CAWSDSDRGHKDTQYF. CDR3 DNA: TGTGCCTGGAGCGACTCGGACAGGGGGCATAAAGATACGCAGTATTTT.

The CDR3 loop is CASRNRGTDTGELFF. Here the CDR3 DNA reads TGTGCCAGCAGAAACAGGGGTACTGACACCGGGGAGCTGTTTTTT. The genes are TRBV12-3 or TRBV12-4 and TRBJ2-2; 7 bases agree with TRBD1. V was clipped by 6 bases and J by 3 bases; unmatched bases: 7. The CDR3 contains 15 residues.